The subject of this entry is one TCR beta chain. Its antigen remains unidentified. Per-base quality was not reported, and no clone a single base away is much larger than it. The cohort was made up of hundreds of healthy bone marrow donors. Cohort members were all nominally healthy when sampled, although unrecorded immune exposures were likely present. The donor tested CMV seronegative and was one of the 352 seronegative cohort members. Each donor provided a peripheral blood sample, and peripheral blood mononuclear cells were used for TCR beta sequencing. The Qiagen DNeasy Blood Extraction Kit was used to extract genomic DNA from the blood cell samples. This sample is drawn from a study of cytomegalovirus exposure and HLA in healthy donors listed by TCRdb under 2017. About the full investigation: An earlier analysis of a few hundred of the donors reported around 280 Gb of sequence data and 100 million to 120 million unique TCR beta sequences obtained from approximately 180 million T cells. An early release covering some 640 HLA-typed donors comprised approximately 290 gigabases of sequencing data and around 86 million unique TCR sequences. Of the 350 to 450 genotyped donors, 65% to 90% fell in the genetic ancestry cluster associated with self-reported Caucasian donors. The study aimed to test whether cataloging public T cell receptors could reveal signatures of past pathogen exposure. The study profiled the T cell repertoires of hundreds of subjects by immunosequencing and related them to cytomegalovirus serostatus. Besides the first cohort of around 670 subjects, a separate validation cohort made up of roughly 120 different subjects was used. To predict cytomegalovirus infection status, the study brought together high-throughput TCR immunosequencing, statistical association of individual TCRs with disease status, and machine learning. In a later analysis, previously published TCR beta repertoires from 550 to 700 donors were re-analyzed and high-resolution HLA genotyping was added so that TCR occurrence patterns could be studied. In the later analysis, no new phenotypic data were used to find candidate immune exposures; instead, reliance was placed on TCR beta sequences and their occurrence across donors. An earlier analysis of nearly 600 of the donors applied high-throughput TCR beta sequencing to assess whether each TCR beta V gene segment acted as functional or pseudogenic. Donor age, sex, ethnicity and CMV serostatus were compiled together with the repertoire data. In a later genetic analysis, genome-wide SNP genotypes for 398 of the 666 donors were used, and that subset was treated as a discovery cohort. All discovery cohort repertoires had been generated on a single sequencing platform. HLA typing included class I and class II loci at four-digit resolution. Typing coverage differed by locus: A, B, C, DRB1 and DQB1 were typed in roughly 620-640 donors, DQA1 in 522, DPA1 in around 600, and DPB1 in roughly 450. Roughly 5 DR-DQ haplotypes were handled as single units for association and clustering because linkage in the cohort was strong. Among 398 genotyped donors of the cohort, an average of about 240,000 unique TCR beta nucleotide sequences was sequenced per donor, of which about 19% were non-productive. What the work shows at the level of the full study, not this receptor alone: A later analysis found that TCR association rates varied across HLA loci, with DRB1 alleles showing the most associated TCRs and HLA-C alleles the fewest. According to a later analysis, parvovirus B19, influenza, CMV and Epstein-Barr virus appeared linked to several top co-occurrence clusters. In vitro tests confirmed that a few of the cytomegalovirus-associated TCR beta chains recognize cytomegalovirus antigens. In a later analysis, HLA-associated TCR beta chains showed more clonal expansion and lower generation probabilities than non-associated chains that were equally common. Because counts were too low, about 18 rarely observed V segments, including chromosome 9 orphons, were excluded from the earlier analysis of several hundred of the donors. A cluster of highly shared sequence variants was judged likely to represent a technical artifact of the sequencing pipeline. A later genetic analysis associated a missense DCLRE1C variant with V-gene and J-gene trimming of TCR beta chains, and an independent cohort replicated the association. CMV serostatus was the only immune exposure information available for the cohort. A total of 164 TCR beta chains were listed by the study as associated with cytomegalovirus. A further reported finding was that TCR beta sequences accurately predicted the HLA-A and HLA-B alleles for most subjects in the first cohort. Across donors, most TCR sequences were observed very rarely, whereas some public TCRs were present in many individuals. When HLA alleles, especially DR and DQ, strongly co-occurred, TCR associations were difficult to assign to individual alleles. Correlated functional status among segregating V segments might be attributable to linkage disequilibrium, but an unknown experimental factor could not be ruled out. HLA typing was unavailable for some donors at each locus, so association tests used only the typed subset. The 87-base-pair reads could not distinguish some IMGT-functional V segments, including TRBV6-2 and TRBV6-3, so those segments were excluded. In a later analysis, most CMV-associated TCR beta chains were found to appear HLA-restricted, with HLA associations seemingly driven largely by CMV exposure. In an earlier analysis of 500 to 650 of the donors, most TCR beta V segments appeared in productive rearrangements about 87% or about 30% of the time, broadly matching IMGT annotations. Sequencing depth was assumed to be roughly uniform across donors in the presence/absence analyses, though that assumption may not hold. The authors suggested that the approach could potentially be extended to other disease states and immunological phenotypes. In a later genetic analysis, fewer N-insertions in productive TCRs were reported among donors in an Asian-associated ancestry cluster than the roughly 700-donor mean. The cohort was sequenced for TCR beta chains only, and without alpha or paired-chain data the features that could be detected were limited. At a false discovery rate of 0.05, a later analysis linked approximately 18,000 TCR beta sequences to specific HLA alleles. Cytomegalovirus status was reported to be diagnosed by the classifier with high specificity and sensitivity in both the original and validation cohorts.

Preparation of the library involved the immunoSEQ multiplex PCR assay. The multiplex PCR relied on a mix of 60 forward primers for TCR Vbeta segments and 13 reverse primers for TCR Jbeta segments. A multiplex PCR assay on genomic DNA amplified the CDR3 region of rearranged TCR beta genes. The Illumina HiSeq System was used to sequence the amplified TCR beta libraries as 87-base-pair reads. Under the source paper's analysis protocol: Across the 666 repertoires, a later analysis counted tens of millions of unique TCR beta chains, roughly 11 million of which were shared by at least two donors. Raw reads were error-corrected and collapsed into unique sequences by a nearest-neighbor algorithm in which closely related sequences were merged to remove PCR and sequencing errors. V, D and J gene segments were assigned by aligning CDR3 sequences to IMGT reference sequences. Each retained sequence needed at least a six-nucleotide match to both a V gene segment and a J gene segment. A rearrangement was called productive if the CDR3 had no stop codons and remained in frame with V and J, and every other rearrangement was called non-productive. Following IMGT convention, CDR3 was defined as the stretch from the second conserved V-encoded cysteine to the conserved J-encoded phenylalanine. The earlier analysis of some 540 of the donors excluded any sequence lacking an unambiguous match to a single V gene segment. In an earlier analysis of several hundred of the donors, V segments were called functional above 56.7% productive rearrangements and were called segregating when the between-donor standard deviation exceeded 5%. To diagnose cytomegalovirus status from the catalog of TCR beta chain sequences, a statistical classification framework was built. V and J gene assignment, in a later analysis, came from comparing TCR nucleotide sequences with IMGT/GENE-DB human TR gene sequences. A later analysis assigned CDR3 sequences and most-parsimonious VDJ recombination scenarios with the TCRdist pipeline. A later analysis defined each TCR beta chain by its CDR3 amino acid sequence plus V-gene family, and excluded reads lacking a unique V-gene family. As a way to deal with suspected cross-contamination and a sequencing artifact, a later analysis dropped nearly 600 nucleotide sequences that were highly shared and had low generation probability. In a later analysis, a clonal expansion index for each public chain was calculated from normalized within-repertoire ranks of inferred template counts. In a later analysis, generation probabilities were computed with a VDJ recombination model fitted to out-of-frame rearrangements, and the resulting probabilities were checked against IGoR. Hypergeometric tests were used in a later analysis to score TCR-TCR, TCR-HLA and TCR-CMV co-occurrence, with a repertoire-size bias correction applied to the TCR pairs. To estimate false discovery rates, a later analysis permuted the HLA or CMV assignments 20 times. In a later analysis, co-occurring TCRs were grouped with DBSCAN, and TCRdist sequence similarity was added when clustering was performed within HLA-allele-positive subsets. Repertoires with fewer than 30,000 or more than 120,000 public chains were left out of co-occurrence clustering, as were about 5 repertoires with anomalous nucleotide sharing. Here the immuneACCESS table is served through TCRdb, limited to in-frame sequences with V and J called. Missing clones are a known gap in these copies; in checked studies unresolved V genes cover under half, and the rest lacks a known reason. V and J calls and clone size are copied from that table; D and trimming were computed from the DNA. Within this sample are 45,000 to 65,000 clones, with roughly 80% of them counted one time only. Roughly 1.6% of the sample goes to the ten largest clones.

Cut back by 0 bases and 4 bases, the V and J ends lie 12 bases apart. From cysteine to phenylalanine, the CDR3 is 15 amino acids long. The only DNA kept is the CDR3, 45 bases in frame from the first base. CDR1 and CDR2 are read off the germline V gene as LGHNA and YSLEER. The rearrangement joined TRBV4-3 to TRBJ1-1; the D gene is possibly TRBD1, with 6 bases matching. The sequence came from a young man in good health and CMV-seronegative. The sample consisted of PBMCs. The CDR3 protein is CASSQEAQGITEAFF. The DNA sequence is as follows: TGCGCCAGCAGCCAAGAGGCTCAGGGGATCACTGAAGCTTTCTTT.